The rows below give T cell receptor beta chains drawn from one sample of a study of control samples from healthy donors and cancer patients. TCRdb's copy holds only in-frame clones and misses some; the assay was immunoSEQ multiplex PCR. The data hold 50,000 to 75,000 clones, with around 91% observed a single time. Sequences were obtained from PBMCs. The origin of the receptors is a man in his sixties with colorectal cancer. Both conserved end residues are part of each CDR3. The D gene is left open where the match is weak. Clone size appears in some rows only: once, few, many, or a class for an expanded clone.

v_gene,d_gene,abundance,j_gene,len,CDR3nt,CDR3aa
TRBV7-8,NA,NA,TRBJ1-5,14,TGTGCCAGCAGCACCCGGGACAACCATCAGCCCCAGCATTTT,CASSTRDNHQPQHF
TRBV9,NA,NA,TRBJ2-7,14,TGTGCCAGCAGCGTCGGCGAGAGCTCCTACGAGCAGTACTTC,CASSVGESSYEQYF
TRBV18,TRBD1,NA,TRBJ1-1,14,TGTGCCAGCTCAACGGCGGACAGGGGCACTGAAGCTTTCTTT,CASSTADRGTEAFF
TRBV5-5,NA,NA,TRBJ2-6,16,TGTGCCAGCAGCTTGGGGCCGGGGCCTGGGGCCAACGTCCTGACTTTC,CASSLGPGPGANVLTF
TRBV27,NA,NA,TRBJ1-1,13,TGTGCCAGCGGACTGGGGGGTAACACTGAAGCTTTCTTT,CASGLGGNTEAFF
TRBV4-2,NA,NA,TRBJ2-7,15,TGTGCCAGCAGCCAAGGAGGTACAGTCATGAGGGAGCAGTACTTC,CASSQGGTVMREQYF
TRBV4-1,NA,NA,TRBJ1-2,13,TGCGCCAGCAGCCCTGGGTACGGCTATGGCTACACCTTC,CASSPGYGYGYTF
TRBV6-2/TRBV6-3,TRBD2,NA,TRBJ2-3,15,TGTGCCAGCAGTTACCTGCGGGGGGGGTCAGATACGCAGTATTTT,CASSYLRGGSDTQYF
TRBV24-1,TRBD1,few,TRBJ2-3,15,TGTGCCACCAGTGGACCCGACAGGGAGACAGATACGCAGTATTTT,CATSGPDRETDTQYF
TRBV29-1,NA,NA,TRBJ2-7,13,TGCAGCGTTGGGATTTTCCCCCAGGGGGAGCAGTACTTC,CSVGIFPQGEQYF
TRBV5-1,NA,NA,TRBJ2-7,11,TGCGCCAGCAGCTCGTCCTACGAGCAGTACTTC,CASSSSYEQYF
TRBV2,TRBD2,NA,TRBJ2-3,16,TGTGCCAGCAGTGGGGCTAGCGGGGGGTCCACAGATACGCAGTATTTT,CASSGASGGSTDTQYF
TRBV5-1,NA,NA,TRBJ1-3,18,TGCGCCAGCAGCTTGATCGTGATGGGCCGGAGCTCTGGAAACACCATATATTTT,CASSLIVMGRSSGNTIYF
TRBV28,TRBD1,NA,TRBJ2-2,16,TGTGCCAGCAGCTTACGAGACAGGGCGAACACCGGGGAGCTGTTTTTT,CASSLRDRANTGELFF
TRBV3-1/TRBV3-2,NA,once,TRBJ1-2,12,TGTGCCAGCAGCTTCAGGGAAGGCGGCTACACCTTC,CASSFREGGYTF
TRBV27,TRBD1,NA,TRBJ2-5,15,TGTGCCAGCAATTCCGGGACAGGATGGCAAGAGACCCAGTACTTC,CASNSGTGWQETQYF
TRBV11-2,TRBD1,NA,TRBJ2-2,15,TGTGCCAGCACCAAACAGACAGGGAGCACCGGGGAGCTGTTTTTT,CASTKQTGSTGELFF
TRBV28,NA,few,TRBJ2-3,14,TGTGCCAGCAGGAATCCGGGGGGCACAGATACGCAGTATTTT,CASRNPGGTDTQYF
TRBV30,NA,NA,TRBJ1-5,13,TGTGCCTGGAGTGTAGCGGGGAGCCAGCCCCAGCATTTT,CAWSVAGSQPQHF
TRBV5-4,TRBD1,NA,TRBJ1-2,16,TGTGCCAGCAGCATAAGACAGGGGGGGTTTAACTATGGCTACACCTTC,CASSIRQGGFNYGYTF